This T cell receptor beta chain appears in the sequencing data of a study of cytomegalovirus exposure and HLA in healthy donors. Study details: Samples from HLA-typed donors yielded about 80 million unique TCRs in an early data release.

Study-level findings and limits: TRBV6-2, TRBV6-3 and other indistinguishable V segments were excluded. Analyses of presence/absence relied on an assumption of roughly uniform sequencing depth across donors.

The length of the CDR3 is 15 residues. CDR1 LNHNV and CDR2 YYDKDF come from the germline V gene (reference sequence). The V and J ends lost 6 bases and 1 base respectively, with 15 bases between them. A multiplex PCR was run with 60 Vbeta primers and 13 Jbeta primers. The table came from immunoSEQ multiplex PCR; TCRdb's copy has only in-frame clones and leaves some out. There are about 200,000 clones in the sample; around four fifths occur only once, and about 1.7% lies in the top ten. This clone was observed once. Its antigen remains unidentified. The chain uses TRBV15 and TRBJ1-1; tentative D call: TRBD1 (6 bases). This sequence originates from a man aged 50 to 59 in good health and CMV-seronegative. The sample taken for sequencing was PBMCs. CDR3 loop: CATRGREGENTEAFF. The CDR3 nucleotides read TGTGCCACCAGGGGGCGGGAGGGGGAGAACACTGAAGCTTTCTTT.